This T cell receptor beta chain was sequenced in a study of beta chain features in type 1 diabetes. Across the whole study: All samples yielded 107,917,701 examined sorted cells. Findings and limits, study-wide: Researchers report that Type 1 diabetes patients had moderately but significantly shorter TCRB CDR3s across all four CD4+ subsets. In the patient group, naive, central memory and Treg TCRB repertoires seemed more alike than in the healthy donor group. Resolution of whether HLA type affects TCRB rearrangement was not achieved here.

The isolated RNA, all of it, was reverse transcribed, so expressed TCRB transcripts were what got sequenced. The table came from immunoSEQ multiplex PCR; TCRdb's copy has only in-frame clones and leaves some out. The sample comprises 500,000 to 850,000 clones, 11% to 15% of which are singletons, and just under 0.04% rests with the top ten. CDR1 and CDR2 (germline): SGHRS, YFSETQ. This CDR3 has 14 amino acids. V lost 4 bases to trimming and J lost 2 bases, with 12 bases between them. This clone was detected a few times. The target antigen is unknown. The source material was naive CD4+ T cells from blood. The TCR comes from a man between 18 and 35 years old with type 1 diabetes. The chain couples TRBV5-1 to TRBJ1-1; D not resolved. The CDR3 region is CASSPRTDNTEAFF. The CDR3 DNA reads TGCGCCAGCAGCCCTCGGACGGACAACACTGAAGCTTTCTTT.